Below, 21 T cell receptor beta chains from the same sample are listed, as sequenced in a study of T cell repertoires in cytomegalovirus infection. TCRdb reprocessed the reads via MiXCR and lists one record per CDR3 protein. The sample consists of 200,000 or so distinct CDR3 sequences, 28% of them appearing once. Sequencing used PBMCs. All receptors derive from a human donor in good health (CMV status not recorded). Some clones in this sample may be carry-over from other donors' samples.

The chain joins TRBV28 to TRBJ2-1; the match to TRBD2 covers 8 bases. V shed 3 bases and J 3 bases; nucleotides not matched to a gene: 7. The CDR3 is made up of 16 amino acids. The V gene's germline CDR1 is MDHEN and CDR2 SYDVKM. CDR3: CASSFDQREIYNEQFF. The DNA of the CDR3 is TGTGCCAGCAGTTTCGATCAGCGGGAGATCTACAATGAGCAGTTCTTC.

This clonotype came up once. This chain uses TRBV6-1 with TRBJ1-1, with 8 positions matching TRBD1. The germline V gene has CDR1 MNHNS and CDR2 SASEGT. V shed 8 bases and J 5 bases; nucleotides not matched to a gene: 4. CDR3 length equals 12 residues. The CDR3 loop reads CASGQGWTEAFF. In nucleotides, the CDR3 is TGTGCCAGCGGACAGGGATGGACTGAAGCTTTCTTT.

The table lists this clonotype with many counts. The chain is built from TRBV7-6 and TRBJ2-5, with D possibly matching TRBD2 (6 bases). Germline V gene sequence: CDR1 SGHVS, CDR2 FNYEAQ. V lost 5 bases and J lost 4, with 11 bases in between. There are 13 residues in the CDR3. The CDR3 spells CASSPEGLETQYF. For the CDR3, the DNA is TGTGCCAGCAGCCCGGAGGGTCTAGAGACCCAGTACTTC. The full variable domain, rest sourced from reference TRBV7-6 and TRBJ2-5, is GAGVSQSPRYKVTKRGQDVALRCDPISGHVSLYWYRQALGQGPEFLTYFNYEAQQDKSGLPNDRFSAERPEGSISTLTIQRTEQRDSAMYRCASSPEGLETQYFGPGTRLLVL.

V is TRBV7-6 and J is TRBJ1-6; 9 bases agree with TRBD1. This CDR3 has 13 amino acids. Germline V gene data show CDR1 as SGHVS and CDR2 as FNYEAQ. V was pared by 5 bases and J by 10 bases, with 3 bases of the junction left unmatched. This chain's CDR3 is CASSRTGDSPLHF. Here the CDR3 DNA reads TGTGCCAGCAGCCGGACAGGGGACTCACCCCTCCACTTT.

CDR3 protein: CSVEGLAGGYNEQFF. The CDR3 region has the DNA TGCAGCGTTGAGGGACTAGCGGGGGGCTACAATGAGCAGTTCTTC. V and J are TRBV29-1 and TRBJ2-1; 15 nucleotides align to TRBD2. CDR3 length: 15 residues. The ends lost 3 bases at V and 3 bases at J; junction bases unmatched: 0. Germline CDR1 and CDR2: SQVTM and ANQGSEA.

This clonotype was detected a few times. The chain has TRBV12-3 or TRBV12-4 and TRBJ2-7; 9 positions match TRBD1. This CDR3 spans 13 amino acids. V trimming: 4 bases; J trimming: 13 bases; junction bases outside the gene matches: 11. The CDR3 nucleotides read TGTGCCAGCAGTTCTACCTACCGGGACAGGGCTTACTTC. This sequence encodes CASSSTYRDRAYF.

In regard to this clonotype: It may be a read error: a sequence one base away is much more abundant. This sequence joins TRBV7-2 and TRBJ1-2; weak D call: TRBD1 (5 bases). The CDR3 contains 16 residues. The V gene's germline CDR1 is SGHTA and CDR2 FQGNSA. CDR3 loop: CASSRSGGMGNYGCTF. DNA of the CDR3: TGTGCCAGCAGCCGTTCCGGGGGTATGGGGAACTATGGCTGCACCTTC.

This clonotype was recorded at least ten times. The chain couples TRBV7-2 to TRBJ1-2; D may be TRBD1 (5 bases). Germline assignment: CDR1 SGHTA and CDR2 FQGNSA. V was cut by 1 base and J by 3 bases, with 12 bases left in between. The CDR3 totals 15 residues. The CDR3 DNA sequence: TGTGCCAGCAGCTTAGGGGGCGGGATCGACTATGGCTACACCTTC. This encodes CASSLGGGIDYGYTF.

This clonotype was counted ten times or more. This chain connects TRBV12-3 or TRBV12-4 to TRBJ1-5; 8 bases map to TRBD1. This CDR3 has 16 residues. J lost 1 base, V lost 5 bases, and 7 bases had no gene match. The CDR3 DNA reads TGTGCCAGCAGTCGACAGGGGATACAGAGCAATCAGCCCCAGCATTTT. It translates to CASSRQGIQSNQPQHF.

This chain uses TRBV20-1 with TRBJ1-1; weak D call: TRBD1 (5 bases). Per the germline V gene, CDR1 is DFQATT and CDR2 is SNEGSKA (reference sequence). Deletions cut 8 bases from V and 0 bases from J, with 19 bases between. The CDR3 consists of 15 residues. In DNA form, the CDR3 reads TGCAGTCTTCTCTTATCGTGGGGCCTGAACACTGAAGCTTTCTTT. The encoded protein is CSLLLSWGLNTEAFF.

The rearrangement uses TRBV5-6 and TRBJ1-2; 7 bases fit TRBD1. CDR1 is SGHDT and CDR2 is YYEEEE in the germline V gene. With V trimmed by 0 bases and J by 4 bases, 3 bases remained unmatched. The CDR3 consists of 14 residues. The CDR3 DNA is TGTGCCAGCAGCTTGGAGGGGACAGCCTATGGCTACACCTTC. The encoded protein is CASSLEGTAYGYTF.

The V call is TRBV18, the J call TRBJ2-1; 9 positions agree with TRBD2. J lost 2 bases, V lost 0 bases, and 5 bases had no gene match. The CDR3 runs 17 residues. CDR1 and CDR2 from the germline V gene are KGHSH and LQKENI. The CDR3 reads CASSPPSGGPTYNEQFF. The CDR3 nucleotides read TGTGCCAGCTCACCACCTAGCGGGGGCCCAACCTACAATGAGCAGTTCTTC.

V usage is TRBV12-3 or TRBV12-4 and J usage is TRBJ2-2; 10 bases agree with TRBD2. The V segment lost 7 bases and the J segment 11 bases; nucleotides outside the gene matches: 16. This CDR3 is 16 amino acids long. In DNA form, the CDR3 reads TGTGCCAGCACCCCTTCTAGCGGGGGCCACCGTAGTGAGCTGTTTTTT. Protein sequence: CASTPSSGGHRSELFF.

The chain employs TRBV20-1 and TRBJ2-7; D possibly corresponds to TRBD2 (5 bases). Germline CDR1 is DFQATT and CDR2 is SNEGSKA (reference sequence). The V end was cut by 1 base, the J end by 4 bases, with 11 bases between. There are 13 residues in the CDR3. CDR3 residues: CSARGSGEYEQYF. The CDR3 bases are TGCAGTGCTAGAGGGTCCGGGGAATACGAGCAGTACTTC.

This clonotype appeared many times. V and J are TRBV6-6 and TRBJ2-7, with a weak D call TRBD1 (6 bases). The germline V gene encodes CDR1 MNHNY and CDR2 SVGAGI (reference sequence). V gave up 7 bases and J gave up 1 base, with 14 bases separating them. This CDR3 has 14 amino acids. The CDR3 sequence: CASTLLGQSYEQYF. The CDR3 nucleotides are TGTGCCAGCACACTGCTAGGACAGTCCTACGAGCAGTACTTC.

This clonotype was detected a few times. The chain uses TRBV20-1 and TRBJ2-2; D is uncertain. The V and J ends lost 1 base and 4 bases respectively, with 13 bases between them. There are 15 residues in the CDR3. CDR1 DFQATT and CDR2 SNEGSKA come from the germline V gene (reference sequence). This chain's CDR3 is CSARVSERSTGELFF. The CDR3, as DNA: TGCAGTGCTAGAGTGTCGGAGCGTAGCACCGGGGAGCTGTTTTTT.

The DNA for the CDR3 is TGTGCCGTCCGGGACAGGCGCTCCTACGAGCAGTACTTC. Protein product: CAVRDRRSYEQYF. The chain employs TRBV6-5 and TRBJ2-7; 8 bases fit TRBD1. The ends lost 11 bases at V and 0 bases at J; junction bases unmatched: 6. The CDR3 has 13 residues. Per the germline V gene, CDR1 is MNHEY and CDR2 is SVGAGI.

This clonotype was counted only a few times. The J gene is TRBJ2-7, the V gene TRBV5-4; TRBD2 matches 9 bases. The CDR3 is made up of 17 amino acids. Germline CDR1 SGHNT, CDR2 YYREEE (reference sequence). Trimming removed 4 bases from V and 1 base from J; junction bases left unmatched: 12. CDR3 loop: CASSPGGSGGLSYEQYF. As DNA, the CDR3 is TGTGCCAGCAGCCCCGGAGGTAGCGGGGGCCTTTCCTACGAGCAGTACTTC.

This clonotype was counted a few times. The chain recombines TRBV20-1 with TRBJ1-1; TRBD1 agrees at 7 bases. This CDR3 region has 20 residues. Germline CDR1 DFQATT, CDR2 SNEGSKA (reference sequence). The junction had 20 bases not matched to a gene; V was cut back by 0 bases and J by 1 base. CDR3 DNA sequence: TGCAGTGCTAGAGATAGGATGGCTATCCCGAGAGGGGGCTCGAACACTGAAGCTTTCTTT. Translation: CSARDRMAIPRGGSNTEAFF.

This clonotype was recorded a few times. The CDR3 region has the DNA TGTGCCAGCAGTTTTGTAGGTGGGAACACTGAAGCTTTCTTT. Amino acid sequence: CASSFVGGNTEAFF. The chain uses TRBV12-3 or TRBV12-4 and TRBJ1-1; D is uncertain. This CDR3 has 14 amino acids. V was pared by 3 bases and J by 1 base, with 9 bases between.

This clonotype was detected only a few times. The gene calls are TRBV25-1 and TRBJ2-1; D is perhaps TRBD2 (5 bases). Germline V gene sequence: CDR1 MGHDK, CDR2 SYGVNS. The CDR3 is made up of 14 amino acids. V was pared by 3 bases and J by 3 bases, with 9 bases between. This CDR3 is CASSEPGIYNEQFF. The CDR3 DNA reads TGTGCCAGCAGTGAGCCCGGGATCTACAATGAGCAGTTCTTC. Together with reference TRBV25-1 and TRBJ2-1, the CDR3 gives the full variable domain: EADIYQTPRYLVIGTGKKITLECSQTMGHDKMYWYQQDPGMELHLIHYSYGVNSTEKGDLSSESTVSRIRTEHFPLTLESARPSHTSQYLCASSEPGIYNEQFFGPGTRLTVL.